One and the same sample provided the 21 T cell receptor beta chains below, sequenced in a study of blood T cells in healthy people across ages. The use of a sample-barcoded 5' primer and a J-beta primer mix characterized a second PCR of roughly 6 to 11 cycles. One entry per CDR3 protein, called by TCRdb with MiXCR from the 5' RACE reads. The sample yields 800,000 to 1,300,000 distinct CDR3 sequences, roughly a quarter seen once. Separately, the same data were catalogued under a study of T cells of mothers and their children.

The material sequenced was blood. The receptor set was obtained from a girl aged 2 to 9 in good health.

V and J are TRBV4-1 and TRBJ2-3, with D perhaps TRBD1 (5 bases). Germline assignment: CDR1 MGHRA and CDR2 YSYEKL. This CDR3 contains 13 residues. With 3 bases removed from V and 6 bases from J, the gap between germline ends came to 10 bases. CDR3 loop: CASSQTVEDTQYF. The CDR3 DNA sequence: TGCGCCAGCAGCCAGACAGTAGAGGATACGCAGTATTTT.

As regards this clonotype: It is unclear where the CDR3 begins or ends on the DNA, so no DNA is shown, and the CDR3 is as TCRdb lists it. V usage is TRBV6-2 or TRBV6-3 and J usage is TRBJ1-2. The CDR3 adds up to 14 amino acids, both ends counted. Looked up from germline, CDR1 is MNHEY and CDR2 is SVGEGT. Here the CDR3 reads CASSSSTVSYGYTF.

This clonotype was counted a few times. The chain combines TRBV20-1 with TRBJ2-5; D is undetermined. Matching the DNA end better, TRBJ2-7 makes the J call doubtful. This CDR3 contains 13 residues. CDR1 is DFQATT, CDR2 SNEGSKA, per germline (reference sequence). The CDR3 DNA follows: TGCAGTGCTAGAGATCCCCAGACCGGCGAGCAGTACTTC. This sequence encodes CSARDPQTGEQYF.

This clonotype was seen a few times. The chain links TRBV12-5 to TRBJ2-3; D remains ambiguous. Germline-derived CDR1 and CDR2 are LGHNT and FRNRAP. Trimming pared 0 bases from V and 4 bases from J, leaving 8 bases between. The CDR3 has 14 residues. DNA for the CDR3: TGTGCTAGTGGTTTGGTTGGGATCGCAGATACGCAGTATTTT. It encodes CASGLVGIADTQYF.

This clonotype was counted a few times. This sequence joins TRBV7-2 and TRBJ1-1, with D unclear. Germline CDR1 reads SGHTA; CDR2 reads FQGNSA. The CDR3 spans 14 residues. Trimming took 5 bases from V and 6 from J, leaving 16 bases between them. CDR3 coding DNA: TGTGCCAGCAGCCCCTCTTTAAAGGGCGCTGAAGCTTTCTTT. Its protein product is CASSPSLKGAEAFF.

The chain carries TRBV20-1 and TRBJ1-2; D call uncertain. The CDR3 loop spans 16 amino acids. Germline CDR1 reads DFQATT; CDR2 reads SNEGSKA (reference sequence). Deletions cut 3 bases from V and 9 bases from J, with 26 bases between. CDR3 in amino acids: CSASGRTTWRQASYTF. CDR3 in DNA: TGCAGTGCTAGCGGTCGAACGACATGGAGGCAGGCGAGCTACACCTTC.

The chain's CDR3 is CASRGPTSEKLFF. CDR3 nucleotide sequence: TGTGCCAGCAGGGGACCTACGAGCGAAAAACTGTTTTTT. The rearrangement joins TRBV6-1 to TRBJ1-4; D may be TRBD1 (5 bases). V was cut by 6 bases and J by 8 bases, with 13 bases left in between. The germline CDR1 and CDR2 sequences are MNHNS and SASEGT. The CDR3 extends over 13 amino acids.

The table lists this clonotype with a few counts. The chain recombines TRBV28 with TRBJ2-1; possibly TRBD1 for D (6 bases). With the DNA end fitting TRBJ2-5 better, the J assignment may be wrong. The CDR3 length is 16 residues. The germline gives CDR1 MDHEN, CDR2 SYDVKM. CDR3 sequence: CASSLAGERFLETQYF. CDR3 DNA: TGTGCCAGCAGTTTAGCAGGGGAGCGTTTCTTGGAGACCCAGTACTTC.

This sequence joins TRBV4-1 and TRBJ2-7; no firm D call. Trimming took 5 bases from V and 5 from J, leaving 16 bases between them. This CDR3 spans 14 amino acids. Germline V gives CDR1 MGHRA, CDR2 YSYEKL. CDR3 DNA sequence: TGCGCCAGCAGCAACCATCTTTCGGACGACGAGCAGTACTTC. Its translation: CASSNHLSDDEQYF.

This clonotype has only a few counts. The V gene is TRBV7-2, the J gene TRBJ2-3; D may match TRBD1 or TRBD2 (5 bases each). Deletions cut 5 bases from V and 0 bases from J, with 15 bases between. The CDR3 runs 16 residues. Germline CDR1 is SGHTA and CDR2 is FQGNSA. This chain's CDR3 is CASSQTGAPSTDTQYF. For the CDR3, the DNA is TGTGCCAGCAGCCAAACCGGGGCCCCTAGCACAGATACGCAGTATTTT.

The rearrangement links TRBV7-9 to TRBJ2-5; D call uncertain. The J call could be wrong; TRBJ2-7 is a better fit for the DNA end. From germline, CDR1 is SEHNR and CDR2 FQNEAQ (reference sequence). The CDR3 consists of 11 residues. The CDR3 region is CASSRTVEQYF. As DNA, the CDR3 is TGTGCCAGCAGTCGAACAGTCGAGCAGTACTTC.

This clonotype appeared a few times. The chain joins TRBV29-1 to TRBJ2-1; TRBD2 agrees at 10 bases. The J call may be incorrect, as the DNA end agrees better with TRBJ2-5. The length of the CDR3 is 13 residues. Germline CDR1 is SQVTM and CDR2 is ANQGSEA. The CDR3: CSPRLAGEETQYF. The CDR3 coding sequence is TGCAGCCCACGGCTAGCGGGAGAAGAGACCCAGTACTTC.

This clonotype occurred a few times. The chain combines TRBV29-1 with TRBJ2-3; D is unresolved. The germline V gene encodes CDR1 SQVTM and CDR2 ANQGSEA. Trimming took 4 bases from V and 0 from J, leaving 11 bases between them. CDR3 size: 14 residues. The CDR3, as DNA: TGCAGCGTTGGAGCTCTTCATAGCACAGATACGCAGTATTTT. Amino acid sequence: CSVGALHSTDTQYF.

The gene calls are TRBV11-2 and TRBJ2-3; D unclear. Germline values: CDR1 SGHAT, CDR2 FQNNGV. Trimming took off 0 bases at V and 2 bases at J, with 9 bases between the two ends. The CDR3 has 15 residues. CDR3 in amino acids: CASSLDGKNTDTQYF. CDR3 DNA: TGTGCCAGCAGCTTAGATGGGAAAAACACAGATACGCAGTATTTT.

The chain recombines TRBV29-1 with TRBJ2-1; D unresolved. Matching the DNA end better, TRBJ2-5 makes the J call doubtful. CDR3 length: 11 residues. Germline-derived CDR1 and CDR2 are SQVTM and ANQGSEA. The CDR3 bases are TGCAGCGTTGAATTAACAGAGACCCAGTACTTC. Translating gives CSVELTETQYF.

This clonotype was counted only a few times. The chain employs TRBV7-9 and TRBJ2-1; D possibly corresponds to TRBD1 (5 bases). CDR1 is SEHNR and CDR2 is FQNEAQ in the germline V gene (reference sequence). The CDR3 has 14 residues. Trimming stripped 10 bases from V and 4 bases from J, with 17 bases between. The CDR3 loop is CAIDRSDRYNEQFF. The CDR3 bases are TGTGCCATCGATAGGTCCGACAGATACAATGAGCAGTTCTTC.

The chain links TRBV20-1 to TRBJ1-4; D is ambiguous. V shed 1 base and J shed 5 bases, with 8 bases lying between them. Germline V CDR1 and CDR2: DFQATT, SNEGSKA (reference sequence). The CDR3 is 13 residues long. As DNA, the CDR3 is TGCAGTGCTAGAGCGCAGGCGAATGAAAAACTGTTTTTT. Protein sequence: CSARAQANEKLFF.

A few counts support this clonotype. V gene TRBV24-1 combines with J gene TRBJ2-7, with D perhaps TRBD1 or TRBD2 (5 bases each). Per germline, CDR1 KGHDR and CDR2 SFDVKD. V lost 5 bases and J lost 0, with 10 bases in between. The CDR3 has 14 amino acids. As DNA, the CDR3 is TGTGCCACCAGTGGGGGGACCGTCTCCTACGAGCAGTACTTC. It translates to CATSGGTVSYEQYF.

The chain combines TRBV7-9 with TRBJ1-2; D is perhaps TRBD1 (5 bases). Trimming left V 3 bases short and J 8 bases short, with 10 bases between. The germline gives CDR1 SEHNR, CDR2 FQNEAQ (reference sequence). CDR3 length equals 12 residues. CDR3 region: CASSFDSEGYTF. The CDR3 coding sequence is TGTGCCAGCAGCTTTGACAGTGAAGGCTACACCTTC. Combining the CDR3 with reference TRBV7-9 and TRBJ1-2 gives the whole variable domain DTGVSQNPRHKITKRGQNVTFRCDPISEHNRLYWYRQTLGQGPEFLTYFQNEAQLEKSRLLSDRFSAERPKGSFSTLEIQRTEQGDSAMYLCASSFDSEGYTFGSGTRLTVV.

Only a few counts were recorded for this clonotype. This chain links TRBV7-9 with TRBJ1-3; D is unresolved. Trimming shortened V by 4 bases and J by 1 base, and 8 bases separated the two germline ends. The CDR3 runs 14 residues. Germline CDR1 SEHNR, CDR2 FQNEAQ (reference sequence). In DNA form, the CDR3 reads TGTGCCAGCAGCTCCCCCTGGTCTGGAAACACCATATATTTT. Its protein product is CASSSPWSGNTIYF.

The CDR3 DNA is TGTGCCAGCAGGCGACAGGCCCTGTTACTATTGGGGAACAACAATGAGCAGTTCTTC. This encodes CASRRQALLLLGNNNEQFF. V gene TRBV6-5 combines with J gene TRBJ2-1, with D tentatively TRBD1 (6 bases). V gave up 6 bases and J gave up 5 bases, with 29 bases separating them. This CDR3 is built from 19 residues. Germline values: CDR1 MNHEY, CDR2 SVGAGI.